Listed below are T cell receptor beta chains from one sample, sequenced in a study of T cells in Graves' hyperthyroidism and ophthalmopathy. One entry per CDR3 protein results from TCRdb running MiXCR on the multiplex PCR reads. The table has about 96,000 distinct CDR3 sequences, about 51% seen once. Sequencing input: blood. These receptors all come from a middle-aged woman with Graves' hyperthyroidism. CDR3s include the opening cysteine and the closing phenylalanine or tryptophan. The order of the fields is CDR3 length, clone size, D gene, J gene, V gene, CDR3 DNA, CDR3 protein. D genes are given only for firm matches. Rows give clone size only sometimes, using once, few, many, or a class for an expanded clone.

len: 14; abundance: NA; d_gene: NA; j_gene: TRBJ1-2; v_gene: TRBV2; CDR3nt: TGTGCCAGCAGTGCCGGGAATATAAACTATGGCTACACCTTT; CDR3aa: CASSAGNINYGYTF
len: 16; abundance: NA; d_gene: NA; j_gene: TRBJ1-6; v_gene: TRBV5-4; CDR3nt: TGTGCCAGCAGCCAAGAGGTGTTGTCCTATAATTCACCCCCCCACTTT; CDR3aa: CASSQEVLSYNSPPHF
len: 15; abundance: NA; d_gene: NA; j_gene: TRBJ2-2; v_gene: TRBV10-3; CDR3nt: TGTGCCGCCAGTGAGTCGTTGGGGGGCACCGGGGAGCTGTTTTTT; CDR3aa: CAASESLGGTGELFF
len: 13; abundance: NA; d_gene: NA; j_gene: TRBJ1-1; v_gene: TRBV25-1; CDR3nt: TGTGCTAGTGACGCTCCAGTGAACACTGAAGCTTTCTTT; CDR3aa: CASDAPVNTEAFF
len: 13; abundance: many; d_gene: NA; j_gene: TRBJ2-7; v_gene: TRBV5-4; CDR3nt: TGTGCCAGCAGCTTGGTGGGTAGCTACGAGCAGTACTTC; CDR3aa: CASSLVGSYEQYF
len: 16; abundance: NA; d_gene: NA; j_gene: TRBJ1-4; v_gene: TRBV7-9; CDR3nt: TGTGCCAGCAGTAACACCGAGGGATCTGGCTACGAAAAACTGTTTTTT; CDR3aa: CASSNTEGSGYEKLFF
len: 13; abundance: NA; d_gene: NA; j_gene: TRBJ2-5; v_gene: TRBV20-1; CDR3nt: TGCAGTGCCGAAGAGGGAGATGAGGAGACCCAGTACTTC; CDR3aa: CSAEEGDEETQYF
len: 13; abundance: NA; d_gene: NA; j_gene: TRBJ1-1; v_gene: TRBV7-9; CDR3nt: TGTGCCAGCAGTTCGACTAGCGGGAGTGAAGCTTTCTTT; CDR3aa: CASSSTSGSEAFF
len: 13; abundance: many; d_gene: NA; j_gene: TRBJ1-2; v_gene: TRBV19; CDR3nt: TGTGCCAGTAGTATAGAAAGGGGGTATGGCTACACCTTC; CDR3aa: CASSIERGYGYTF
len: 15; abundance: NA; d_gene: NA; j_gene: TRBJ1-6; v_gene: TRBV10-3; CDR3nt: TGTGCCTGGAGAATAGGTCGGCGGAATAATTCACCCCTCCACTTT; CDR3aa: CAWRIGRRNNSPLHF
len: 14; abundance: many; d_gene: NA; j_gene: TRBJ1-5; v_gene: TRBV7-2; CDR3nt: TGTGCCAGCAGCTTAGAGGCGGCCGGAGTGTCCCAGCATTTT; CDR3aa: CASSLEAAGVSQHF
len: 13; abundance: many; d_gene: TRBD1; j_gene: TRBJ1-2; v_gene: TRBV6-5; CDR3nt: TGTGCCAGCAGGAGGGTCAGGGGGGATGGCTACACCTTC; CDR3aa: CASRRVRGDGYTF
len: 11; abundance: NA; d_gene: TRBD2; j_gene: TRBJ2-5; v_gene: TRBV7-9; CDR3nt: TGTGCCAGCAGCCTGCGGGGGGCCCAGTACTTC; CDR3aa: CASSLRGAQYF
len: 12; abundance: NA; d_gene: NA; j_gene: TRBJ1-1; v_gene: TRBV29-1; CDR3nt: TGCAGCTCCGTAGGGGTGGAGACTGAAGCTTTCTTT; CDR3aa: CSSVGVETEAFF
len: 13; abundance: few; d_gene: NA; j_gene: TRBJ1-1; v_gene: TRBV29-1; CDR3nt: TGCAGCGTAGGTGGGGGGTTGGGAACTGAAGCTTTCTTT; CDR3aa: CSVGGGLGTEAFF
len: 14; abundance: NA; d_gene: TRBD1; j_gene: TRBJ2-7; v_gene: TRBV9; CDR3nt: TGTGCCAGCAGCGAGGGGACAGGGTCCTACGAGCAGTACTTC; CDR3aa: CASSEGTGSYEQYF
len: 12; abundance: many; d_gene: NA; j_gene: TRBJ2-5; v_gene: TRBV7-9; CDR3nt: TGTGCCAGCGCCCTGGCCCAAGAGACCCAGTACTTC; CDR3aa: CASALAQETQYF
len: 15; abundance: few; d_gene: NA; j_gene: TRBJ2-6; v_gene: TRBV12-3/TRBV12-4; CDR3nt: TGTGCCAGCAGTTTCCTTGGGACCGGGGCCAACGTCCTGACTTTC; CDR3aa: CASSFLGTGANVLTF
len: 18; abundance: many; d_gene: TRBD2; j_gene: TRBJ2-3; v_gene: TRBV25-1; CDR3nt: TGTGCCAGCAGTGAACCCTCCTGGCTAGCGGGAGGCACAGATACGCAGTATTTT; CDR3aa: CASSEPSWLAGGTDTQYF
len: 18; abundance: many; d_gene: TRBD1; j_gene: TRBJ2-6; v_gene: TRBV20-1; CDR3nt: TGCAGTGCTAGAATGGGCGGACAGGGTTCCTCTGGGGCCAACGTCCTGACTTTC; CDR3aa: CSARMGGQGSSGANVLTF
len: 12; abundance: NA; d_gene: NA; j_gene: TRBJ2-6; v_gene: TRBV5-1; CDR3nt: TGCGCCAGCAGCTTCGGGGGGCTACAAGAGACTTTC; CDR3aa: CASSFGGLQETF
len: 13; abundance: NA; d_gene: NA; j_gene: TRBJ1-2; v_gene: TRBV15; CDR3nt: TGTGCCACCAGCAGCGTGGGGACATATGGCTACACCTTC; CDR3aa: CATSSVGTYGYTF
len: 14; abundance: few; d_gene: NA; j_gene: TRBJ2-7; v_gene: TRBV5-1; CDR3nt: TGCGCCAGCTCTTCCGGGGGTACCTTGAGTGAGCAGTACTTC; CDR3aa: CASSSGGTLSEQYF
len: 14; abundance: many; d_gene: NA; j_gene: TRBJ1-5; v_gene: TRBV20-1; CDR3nt: TGCAGTGCTAGAGTCCGGGGGCGCGATCAGCCCCAGCATTTT; CDR3aa: CSARVRGRDQPQHF